This is a list of T cell receptor beta chains from one sample in a study of cytomegalovirus exposure and HLA in healthy donors. The assay was immunoSEQ multiplex PCR, and TCRdb's table has in-frame clones only and misses some. This sample has hundreds of thousands of clones; around 85% occur once, and the top ten carry 0.2% to 0.25%. The specimen was PBMCs. The receptors originated from a girl aged 2-10 years in good health and CMV-seronegative. Each CDR3 is given without its conserved first and last residue. Each record gives: V gene, J gene, CDR3 protein.

TRBV11-2	TRBJ2-7	ASSVTGGASYEQY
TRBV2	TRBJ1-6	ASSADRGRRNSPLH
TRBV5-5	TRBJ2-7	ASRQDRGHEQY
TRBV7-6	TRBJ2-1	ASSLTTYEQF
TRBV5-6	TRBJ2-3	ASSYGVRGALTTDTQY
TRBV18	TRBJ2-1	ASSPRPGSLGYNEQF
TRBV29-1	TRBJ1-2	SVEPNRLGYT
TRBV5-6	TRBJ2-1	ASSLALGARNEQF
TRBV5-1	TRBJ1-2	ASSSQGQLYGYT
TRBV4-1	TRBJ2-7	ASSQDRGLGEQY
TRBV7-8	TRBJ1-4	ASSPREGLVANEKLF
TRBV5-6	TRBJ1-3	ASSFGPGEIY
TRBV15	TRBJ1-3	ATSRDRVGNTIY
TRBV7-6	TRBJ2-7	ASSIFLAGVDSSYEQY
TRBV6-5	TRBJ1-6	ASSKPGDSPLH
TRBV29-1	TRBJ1-1	SVVPLIQGAEAF
TRBV9	TRBJ2-3	ASSVDPAGAPTDTQY
TRBV7-9	TRBJ1-5	ASSLGQGGEPQH
TRBV4-1	TRBJ2-1	ASSQDPGSYFLNEQF
TRBV9	TRBJ2-1	ASSVIGGGEQF
TRBV9	TRBJ2-1	ASSVDERRGYNEQF
TRBV7-6	TRBJ1-5	ASSLGQNQPQH
TRBV7-6	TRBJ2-7	ASSLTPSGNPEQY
TRBV6-5	TRBJ1-1	ASRKDRGGTEAF
TRBV5-1	TRBJ1-2	ASSRGPTGENDGYT
TRBV5-6	TRBJ1-3	ASSPGPGAGNTIY
TRBV9	TRBJ1-3	ASSVEQGATGNTIY
TRBV11-2	TRBJ2-7	ASRPNIYSPRTSSYEQY
TRBV21-1	TRBJ2-4	ASSRGGGLAKNIQY
TRBV7-2	TRBJ1-2	ASSPTPGGDGYT
TRBV7-3	TRBJ2-1	ASSRSLAGRDNEQF
TRBV6-5	TRBJ1-6	ASSRGQGALSPLH
TRBV6-6	TRBJ2-1	ASTAIAGVSYNEQF
TRBV13	TRBJ2-7	ASSLKQGAYEQY
TRBV6-5	TRBJ1-2	ASSYFSGNYGYT
TRBV29-1	NA	SVEDFVYEQY
TRBV6-5	TRBJ1-6	ASSYGGSSYNSPLH
TRBV19	TRBJ1-5	ASSKRRVGTNQPQH
TRBV6-1	TRBJ2-1	ASQISGSSYNEQF
TRBV2	TRBJ1-4	ASSEALGGEKLF
TRBV19	TRBJ1-1	ASSIDEGAVGTEAF
TRBV10-1	TRBJ1-3	ASNGQNSGNTIY
TRBV10-2	TRBJ1-1	ASSGQRIMNTEAF
TRBV29-1	TRBJ2-1	SVKPRSGSYNEQF
TRBV4-2	TRBJ2-3	ASSPESLARADTQY
TRBV27	TRBJ2-1	ASSYSGGNNEQF
TRBV5-4	TRBJ2-5	ASSPYPGETQY
TRBV6-1	TRBJ1-1	ASSEALGSEAF
TRBV5-1	TRBJ2-1	ASNPQGWDNEQF
TRBV6-5	TRBJ1-1	ASKGQLNTEAF
TRBV9	TRBJ2-1	ASSVSGVSYNEQF
TRBV28	TRBJ2-2	ASETANTGELF
TRBV4-1	TRBJ2-1	ASSPQGVGYNEQF
TRBV27	TRBJ2-7	ASTSVGGPKTYEQY
TRBV9	TRBJ2-1	ASSITSEGYNEQF